This TCR beta chain was sequenced in a study of OX40 agonist ivuxolimab in advanced cancers. Looking at the study overall: It was ivuxolimab, an agonistic anti-OX40 (CD134) antibody, that patients were treated with. Enrolled patients in dose escalation had cancers that were hepatocellular carcinoma, melanoma, renal cell or head and neck cancer.

V was clipped by 7 bases and J by 6 bases, with 12 bases between them. The CDR3 has 12 amino acids. Germline-derived CDR1 and CDR2 are SGHNT and YENEEA. Comment on this clone: The antigen remains undetermined.

Prior autoimmune disease or systemic immunosuppression barred patients. TCRdb's table, derived via immunoSEQ multiplex PCR, lists solely in-frame clones and lacks some. Seen here are tens of thousands of clones, around nine tenths observed once, and the top ten hold roughly 0.5%. Notes on the study in general: In CD8+ T cells, expanded clones were on average more numerous than in CD4+.

The gene calls are TRBV11-3 and TRBJ1-2, with a possible D match to TRBD1 (5 bases). The receptor was isolated from an adult with an advanced solid tumor such as melanoma, head and neck, liver or kidney cancer. The sequencing used CD4+ or CD8+ T cells sorted from blood, collected in a trial of the OX40 agonist ivuxolimab. The CDR3 reads CASKQGSHGYTF. CDR3 nucleotides: TGTGCCAGCAAGCAGGGTAGCCATGGCTACACCTTC.